This T cell receptor (beta chain) was observed in a study of early T cells in non-severe SARS-CoV-2 infection. As for the study in general: RNA in bulk from unsorted whole blood was sequenced, and chains were unpaired. Study-wide results and caveats: CD4 and private specificities were missed by VDJdb matching, which favored anti-spike CD8 responses.

This clonotype has a handful of counts. Its antigen remains unidentified. Per the germline V gene, CDR1 is LGHNT and CDR2 is FRNRAP. This CDR3 spans 15 amino acids. Between the trimmed V and J ends, which lost 2 bases and 5 bases, there was a span of 15 bases. The TCR library protocol was used to attach unique molecular identifiers. These identifiers were attached to individual cDNA molecules. TCRdb redid the calling of the 5' RACE reads with MiXCR, one entry per CDR3 protein. The table includes 46,000 or so distinct CDR3 sequences, roughly 7% detected once. V usage is TRBV12-5 and J usage is TRBJ2-5, with D uncertain. The sequence was collected from an adult who was a healthcare worker with PCR-confirmed SARS-CoV-2 infection or an uninfected control (not recorded which). Sequences were obtained from whole blood. CDR3 region: CASGLHEGLGETQYF. DNA for the CDR3: TGTGCTAGTGGTTTGCACGAAGGGTTGGGGGAGACCCAGTACTTC.